This record covers a single T cell receptor beta chain. Generated by immunoSEQ multiplex PCR, the TCRdb table keeps only in-frame clones and is missing some. This sample yields about 260,000 clones, of which 85% are seen a single time; approximately 12% belongs to the top ten. The record originates from a study of blood T cell repertoires in COVID-19. About the study: COVID-19 samples from acute and convalescent phases originated in the United States, Italy and Spain. T cells, B-cell-depleted T cells, or PBMCs provided the cDNA or gDNA that served as material.

Trimming took 2 bases from V and 3 from J; bases not matched to a gene: 7. The CDR3 is 18 amino acids. Germline CDR1 is LGHNA and CDR2 is YNFKEQ. This chain joins TRBV4-2 and TRBJ2-3, with 14 bases matching TRBD2. This TCR was recovered from a human donor in a cohort sampled during active COVID-19. The specimen sequenced was peripheral blood. The CDR3 sequence: CASSQPGTSGSSTDTQYF. The CDR3 DNA reads TGTGCCAGCAGCCAACCCGGGACTAGCGGGAGTAGTACAGATACGCAGTATTTT.